This note documents a single T cell receptor beta chain sequence. This sample is part of a study of blood T cell repertoires in COVID-19. The CDR3 contains 16 residues. Germline V gene data show CDR1 as MGHRA and CDR2 as YSYEKL. Trimming took off 0 bases at V and 0 bases at J, with 9 bases between the two ends. Original handling: Amplifying reference gene primers gave estimates of nucleated cell counts. Data came from immunoSEQ multiplex PCR; TCRdb stores just in-frame clones and leaves some out. V and J calls and clone size are copied from that table; D and trimming were computed from the DNA. The sample yields about 260,000 clones, roughly 84% seen once.

The V call is TRBV4-1, the J call TRBJ2-1; no clear D gene. Sequenced material: peripheral blood. This TCR came from a woman in her thirties or forties who had recovered from COVID-19. In DNA form, the CDR3 reads TGCGCCAGCAGCCAAGATCCGGCGGTCTCCTACAATGAGCAGTTCTTC. Amino acid sequence: CASSQDPAVSYNEQFF.